This T cell receptor (beta chain) was obtained from a study of CD8+ T cells in alopecia areata. Study results and caveats: An increase in clonality over normal scalp was evident in lesional scalp, especially alopecia totalis/universalis.

This CDR3 region has 12 residues. CDR1 and CDR2 (germline): MDHEN, SYDVKM. V was cut by 6 bases and J by 1 base, with 5 bases left in between. This clone occurred a few times. Its antigen is not known. The same CDR3 arises from other DNA sequences in this sample as well. Investigators isolated RNA and reverse transcribed it into cDNA to act as the sequencing template. The table came from immunoSEQ multiplex PCR; TCRdb's copy has only in-frame clones and leaves some out. The sample lists 90,000 to 100,000 clones, approximately 42% seen once, with 1% to 1.5% in the top ten. Peripheral blood and lesional scalp punch biopsies were taken from alopecia areata patients.

The sequenced material came from CD4+ T cells sorted from blood. J is TRBJ2-3 and V is TRBV28; D is unclear. The TCR sequence derives from a human donor with alopecia areata. The CDR3 nucleotides read TGTGCCAGCAGGCTGGGCACAGATACGCAGTATTTT. Its translation: CASRLGTDTQYF.